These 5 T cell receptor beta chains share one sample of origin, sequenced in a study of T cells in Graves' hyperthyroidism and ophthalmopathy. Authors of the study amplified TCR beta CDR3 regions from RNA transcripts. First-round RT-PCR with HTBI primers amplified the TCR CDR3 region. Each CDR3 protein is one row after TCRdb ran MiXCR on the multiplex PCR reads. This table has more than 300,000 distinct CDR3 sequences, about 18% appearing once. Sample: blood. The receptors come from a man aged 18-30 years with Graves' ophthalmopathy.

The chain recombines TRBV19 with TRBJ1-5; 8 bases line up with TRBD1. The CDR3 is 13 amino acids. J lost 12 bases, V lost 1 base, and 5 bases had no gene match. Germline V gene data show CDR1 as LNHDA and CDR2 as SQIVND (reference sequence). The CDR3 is CASSIGGQGLQHF. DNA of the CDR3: TGTGCCAGTAGTATAGGCGGACAGGGCCTCCAGCATTTT. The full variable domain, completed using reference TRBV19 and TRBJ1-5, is DGGITQSPKYLFRKEGQNVTLSCEQNLNHDAMYWYRQDPGQGLRLIYYSQIVNDFQKGDIAEGYSVSREKKESFPLTVTSAQKNPTAFYLCASSIGGQGLQHFGDGTRLSIL.

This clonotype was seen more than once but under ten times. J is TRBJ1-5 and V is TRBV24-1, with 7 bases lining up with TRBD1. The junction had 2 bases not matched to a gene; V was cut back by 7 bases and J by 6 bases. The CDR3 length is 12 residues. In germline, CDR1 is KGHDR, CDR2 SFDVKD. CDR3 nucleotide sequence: TGTGCCACCAGCAGGGGGAGTCAGCCCCAGCATTTT. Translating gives CATSRGSQPQHF.

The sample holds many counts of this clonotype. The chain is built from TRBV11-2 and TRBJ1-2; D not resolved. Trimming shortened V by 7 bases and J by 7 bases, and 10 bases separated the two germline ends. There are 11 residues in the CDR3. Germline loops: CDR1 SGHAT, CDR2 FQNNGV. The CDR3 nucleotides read TGTGCCAGCACTCGGTTGGGTGGCTACACCTTC. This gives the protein CASTRLGGYTF.

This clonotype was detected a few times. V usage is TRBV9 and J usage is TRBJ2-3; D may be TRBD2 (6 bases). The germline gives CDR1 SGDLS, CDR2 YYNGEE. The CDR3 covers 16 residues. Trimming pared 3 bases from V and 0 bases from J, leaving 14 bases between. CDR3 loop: CASSAGIGGSTDTQYF. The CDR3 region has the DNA TGTGCCAGCAGCGCGGGAATCGGGGGTAGCACAGATACGCAGTATTTT.

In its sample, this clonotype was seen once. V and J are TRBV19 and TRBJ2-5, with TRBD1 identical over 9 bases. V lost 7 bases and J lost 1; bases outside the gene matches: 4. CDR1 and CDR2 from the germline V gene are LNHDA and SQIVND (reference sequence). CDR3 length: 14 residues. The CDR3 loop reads CASTMGQGQETQYF. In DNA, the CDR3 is TGTGCCAGTACTATGGGACAGGGCCAAGAGACCCAGTACTTC.